One sample yielded the 5 T cell receptor beta chains listed below, sequenced in a study of blood T cell repertoires in COVID-19. Only in-frame clones appear in the TCRdb table, and some are missing; sequencing was by immunoSEQ multiplex PCR. This sample has a few hundred thousand clones, with 90% found just once. The specimen was peripheral blood. These receptor sequences come from a woman aged 40-49 years with COVID-19, enrolled during active disease.

The rearrangement links TRBV5-1 to TRBJ1-1; 9 bases align to TRBD1. This CDR3 region has 15 residues. The germline gives CDR1 SGHRS, CDR2 YFSETQ. The V gene end was trimmed by 2 bases and the J gene end by 5 bases; junction bases not matched to a gene: 7. In nucleotides, the CDR3 is TGCGCCAGCAGCTTACGGACAGGGGTGGAAACTGAAGCTTTCTTT. Translation gives CASSLRTGVETEAFF.

In the case of this clone: Other DNA sequences in this sample translate to the same CDR3. The genes are TRBV27 and TRBJ1-1; D may be TRBD1 (5 bases). V shed 0 bases and J shed 7 bases, with 6 bases lying between them. CDR3 length: 12 residues. The germline CDR1 and CDR2 sequences are MNHEY and SMNVEV (reference sequence). The chain's CDR3 is CASSLSQGEAFF. The CDR3 bases are TGTGCCAGCAGTTTATCTCAGGGTGAAGCTTTCTTT.

The chain is built from TRBV29-1 and TRBJ2-3; D gene uncertain. V lost 0 bases to trimming and J lost 2 bases, with 18 bases between them. The CDR3 extends over 17 amino acids. The germline V gene encodes CDR1 SQVTM and CDR2 ANQGSEA. CDR3 coding DNA: TGCAGCGTTGAAGATCCGGTACGATTGGCGGCCACAGATACGCAGTATTTT. Protein product: CSVEDPVRLAATDTQYF.

The V gene is TRBV3-1 (or the pseudogene TRBV3-2), the J gene TRBJ1-2; 10 bases map to TRBD1. Trimming removed 2 bases from V and 7 bases from J; junction bases left unmatched: 10. Germline V lookup: CDR1 LGHDT, CDR2 YNNKEL (reference sequence). This CDR3 is built from 16 residues. This CDR3 is CASSQITTGGASGYTF. DNA for the CDR3: TGTGCCAGCAGCCAAATAACGACAGGGGGCGCGAGTGGCTACACCTTC.

V usage is TRBV28 and J usage is TRBJ1-5, with 8 nucleotides matching TRBD1. Per the germline V gene, CDR1 is MDHEN and CDR2 is SYDVKM. The J segment lost 1 base and the V segment lost 5 bases, leaving 10 bases of the junction unmatched. The CDR3 consists of 17 residues. The CDR3 reads CASSPVGRQGSNQPQHF. Here the CDR3 DNA reads TGTGCCAGCAGTCCTGTGGGAAGACAGGGGAGCAATCAGCCCCAGCATTTT.